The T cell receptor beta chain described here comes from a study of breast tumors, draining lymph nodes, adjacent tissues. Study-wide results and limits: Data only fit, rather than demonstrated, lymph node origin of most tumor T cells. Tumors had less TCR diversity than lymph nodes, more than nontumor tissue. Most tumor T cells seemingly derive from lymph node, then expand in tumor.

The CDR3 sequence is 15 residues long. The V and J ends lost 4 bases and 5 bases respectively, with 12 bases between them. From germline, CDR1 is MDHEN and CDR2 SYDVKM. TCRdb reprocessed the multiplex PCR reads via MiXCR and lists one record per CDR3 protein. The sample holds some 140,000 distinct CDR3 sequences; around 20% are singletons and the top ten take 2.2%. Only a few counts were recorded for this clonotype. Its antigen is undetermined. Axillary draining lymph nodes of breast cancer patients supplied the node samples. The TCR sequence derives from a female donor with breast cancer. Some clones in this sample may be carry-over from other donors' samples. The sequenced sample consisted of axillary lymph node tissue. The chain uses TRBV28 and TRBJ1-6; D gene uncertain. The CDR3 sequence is CASSSGPPNNSPLHF. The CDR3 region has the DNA TGTGCCAGCAGTTCCGGGCCACCGAATAATTCACCCCTCCACTTT.